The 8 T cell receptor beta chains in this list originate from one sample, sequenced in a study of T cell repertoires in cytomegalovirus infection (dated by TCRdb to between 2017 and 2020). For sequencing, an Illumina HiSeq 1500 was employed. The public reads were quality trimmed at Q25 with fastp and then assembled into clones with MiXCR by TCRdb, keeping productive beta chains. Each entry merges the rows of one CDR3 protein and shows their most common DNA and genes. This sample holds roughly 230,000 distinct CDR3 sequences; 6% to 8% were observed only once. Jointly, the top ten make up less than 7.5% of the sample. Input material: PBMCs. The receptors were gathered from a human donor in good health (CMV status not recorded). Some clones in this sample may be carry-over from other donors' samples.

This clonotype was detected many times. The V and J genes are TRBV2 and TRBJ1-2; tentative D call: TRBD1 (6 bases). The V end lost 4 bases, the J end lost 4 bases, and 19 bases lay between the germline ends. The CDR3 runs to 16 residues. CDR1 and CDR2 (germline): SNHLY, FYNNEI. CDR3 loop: CASSASQRGAGYGYTF. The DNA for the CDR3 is TGTGCCAGCAGTGCCTCCCAGAGGGGGGCCGGCTATGGCTACACCTTC.

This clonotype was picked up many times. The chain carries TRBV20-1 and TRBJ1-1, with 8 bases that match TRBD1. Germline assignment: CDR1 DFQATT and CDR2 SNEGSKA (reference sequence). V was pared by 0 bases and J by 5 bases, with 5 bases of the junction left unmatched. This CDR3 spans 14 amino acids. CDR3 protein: CSARERQGRTEAFF. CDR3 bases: TGCAGTGCTAGAGAACGACAGGGGAGAACTGAAGCTTTCTTT.

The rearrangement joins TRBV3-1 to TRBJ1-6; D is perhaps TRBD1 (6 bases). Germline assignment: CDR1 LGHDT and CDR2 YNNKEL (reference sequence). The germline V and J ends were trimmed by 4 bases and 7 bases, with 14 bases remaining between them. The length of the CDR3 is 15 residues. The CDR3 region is CASSPLEDRNSPLHF. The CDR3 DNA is TGTGCCAGCAGCCCCCTAGAGGACAGAAATTCACCCCTCCACTTT.

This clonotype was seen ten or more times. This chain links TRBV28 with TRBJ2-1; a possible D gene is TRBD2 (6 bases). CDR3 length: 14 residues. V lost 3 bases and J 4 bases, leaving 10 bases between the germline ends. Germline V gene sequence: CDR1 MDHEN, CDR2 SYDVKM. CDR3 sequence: CASSFAGIYNEQFF. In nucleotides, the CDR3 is TGTGCCAGCAGTTTTGCGGGGATTTACAATGAGCAGTTCTTC.

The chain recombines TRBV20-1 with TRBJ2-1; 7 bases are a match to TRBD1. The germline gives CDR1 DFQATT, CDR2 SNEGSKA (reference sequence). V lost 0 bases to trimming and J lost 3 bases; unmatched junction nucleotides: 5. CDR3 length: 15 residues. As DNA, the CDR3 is TGCAGTGCTAGAGATCGGGACAGAAACTACAATGAGCAGTTCTTC. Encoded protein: CSARDRDRNYNEQFF.

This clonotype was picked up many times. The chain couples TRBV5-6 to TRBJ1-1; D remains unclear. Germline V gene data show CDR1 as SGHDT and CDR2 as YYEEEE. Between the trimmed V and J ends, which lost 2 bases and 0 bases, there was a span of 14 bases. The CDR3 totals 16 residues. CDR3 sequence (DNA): TGTGCCAGCAGCTTATCGCGGATCCTATTGAACACTGAAGCTTTCTTT. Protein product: CASSLSRILLNTEAFF.

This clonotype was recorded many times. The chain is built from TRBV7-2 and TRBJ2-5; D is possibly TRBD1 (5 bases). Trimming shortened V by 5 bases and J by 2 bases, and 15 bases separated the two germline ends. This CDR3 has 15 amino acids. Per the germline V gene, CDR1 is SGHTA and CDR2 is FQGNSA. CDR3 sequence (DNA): TGTGCCAGCAGCCGGAAACAGGCAAGACAAGAGACCCAGTACTTC. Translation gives CASSRKQARQETQYF.

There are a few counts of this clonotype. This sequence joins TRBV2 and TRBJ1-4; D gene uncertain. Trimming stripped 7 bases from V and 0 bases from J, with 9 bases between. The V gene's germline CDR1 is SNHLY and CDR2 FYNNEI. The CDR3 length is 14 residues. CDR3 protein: CASTREATNEKLFF. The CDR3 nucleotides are TGTGCCAGCACGAGGGAGGCAACTAATGAAAAACTGTTTTTT.